The sequence of this T cell receptor (beta chain) was determined in a study of CD8 T cells in Susac syndrome. Note on this clonotype: Antigen specificity is unknown.

Control patients had untreated stable or active relapsing-remitting multiple sclerosis by revised McDonald criteria. Both CD4+ and CD8+ T cells were negatively isolated, and TEMRA cells underwent FACS enrichment. This CDR3 region has 14 residues. Germline V gene sequence: CDR1 DFQATT, CDR2 SNEGSKA (reference sequence). V was clipped by 0 bases and J by 8 bases, with 16 bases between them. Study-wide findings and caveats: TCR sequencing and HLA analysis covered a relatively small number of individuals.

It was with random hexamers that roughly 0.5 to 1 ug RNA was reverse transcribed. Amplification of TCR beta CDR3 spanned 54 Vbeta and 13 Jbeta via immunoSEQ multiplex PCR. TCRdb reprocessed the immunoSEQ multiplex PCR reads with MiXCR, giving one entry per CDR3 protein. The table includes under 200,000 distinct CDR3 sequences, around 95% detected once. Sequenced: CD8+ T cells from PBMCs. The gene calls are TRBV20-1 and TRBJ1-1, with a possible D match to TRBD1 (5 bases). This sequence originates from a human donor with multiple sclerosis. This CDR3 reads CSARDHDGTAEAFF. The CDR3 DNA follows: TGCAGTGCTAGAGATCACGATGGGACGGCCGAAGCTTTCTTT.